This T cell receptor (beta chain) was obtained from a study of blood T cell repertoires in COVID-19. Study-wide background: The samples span acute and convalescent COVID-19 from the United States, Italy and Spain.

The CDR3 totals 14 residues. V lost 7 bases, J lost 8 bases, and 9 bases stayed unmatched. The germline CDR1 and CDR2 sequences are LNHDA and SQIVND (reference sequence). Repertoires were generated with immunoSEQ multiplex PCR, while TCRdb's copy carries only in-frame clones and drops some. The sample holds around 280,000 clones, roughly 89% seen once. This TCR derives from a woman aged 30 to 39 with COVID-19, enrolled during active disease. Sequenced material: peripheral blood. The rearrangement uses TRBV19 and TRBJ2-3, with 10 bases that match TRBD2. For the CDR3, the DNA is TGTGCCAGTAAAGTTGTAGCGGGGGGTGGTACGCAGTATTTT. It encodes CASKVVAGGGTQYF.